This T cell receptor beta chain was sequenced during a study of blood T cell repertoires in COVID-19. Germline CDR1 is SGHNT and CDR2 is YYREEE (reference sequence). CDR3 length: 14 residues. The J segment lost 2 bases and the V segment lost 0 bases, leaving 2 bases of the junction unmatched. Clones were read by immunoSEQ multiplex PCR, and TCRdb kept only the in-frame ones, dropping some. This sample carries about 220,000 clones, around 85% of them seen once, and the ten largest clones take 5.1%. The chain carries TRBV5-4 and TRBJ2-7, with 7 bases identical to TRBD1. The sequenced material came from peripheral blood. This TCR derives from a human donor in a cohort sampled during active COVID-19. DNA of the CDR3: TGTGCCAGCAGCTTGGGGACAGGACCCTACGAGCAGTACTTC. It codes for CASSLGTGPYEQYF.